This TCR beta chain was identified during a study of shared clonotypes between healthy human individuals. Study-wide background: A couple of female and a few male donors aged 18 to 49 were enrolled. Every donor yielded three CD4 naive, three CD4 memory, two CD8 naive and one CD8 memory plate.

Generated by immunoSEQ multiplex PCR, the TCRdb table keeps only in-frame clones and is missing some. Counted here are 2,500,000 or so clones, about 90% occurring once; the ten biggest clones make up about 0.41%. V lost 4 bases and J 8 bases, leaving 16 bases between the germline ends. Germline V gene sequence: CDR1 SGHRS, CDR2 YFSETQ. This CDR3 comprises 14 residues. Into CD45RA+ naive and CD45RA-negative memory subsets, the CD4+ cells were split. Whole-study findings and limits: The sharing of 4.5% to 5.5% of naive CD4 clonotypes was seen across several donors.

On this clone: Antigen specificity is unknown.

This TCR derives from a man aged 18 to 35 in good health. Some clones in this sample may be carry-over from other donors' samples. This chain joins TRBV5-1 and TRBJ2-1, with D tentatively TRBD1 (6 bases). The sample consisted of naive CD4+ T cells from PBMCs. Subset defined: CD45RA+ positively selected. CDR3 nucleotide sequence: TGCGCCAGCAGCATACAAAACAGGGACGATGAGCAGTTCTTC. Translation gives CASSIQNRDDEQFF.